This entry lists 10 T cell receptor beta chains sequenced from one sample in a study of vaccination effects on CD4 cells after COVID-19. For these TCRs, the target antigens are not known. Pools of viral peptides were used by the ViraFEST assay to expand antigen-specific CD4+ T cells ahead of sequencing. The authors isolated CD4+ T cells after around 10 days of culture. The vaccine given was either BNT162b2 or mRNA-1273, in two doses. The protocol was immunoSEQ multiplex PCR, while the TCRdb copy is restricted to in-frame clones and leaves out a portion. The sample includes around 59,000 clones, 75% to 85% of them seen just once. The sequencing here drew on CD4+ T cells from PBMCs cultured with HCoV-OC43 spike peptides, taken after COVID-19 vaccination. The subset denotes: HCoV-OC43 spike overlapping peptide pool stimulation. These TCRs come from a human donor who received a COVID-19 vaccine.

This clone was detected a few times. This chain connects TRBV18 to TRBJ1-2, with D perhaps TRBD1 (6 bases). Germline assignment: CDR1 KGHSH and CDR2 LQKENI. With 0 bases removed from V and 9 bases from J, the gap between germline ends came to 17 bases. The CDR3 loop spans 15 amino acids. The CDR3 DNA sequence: TGTGCCAGCTCACCACCGCGTCCCGGGGGCGCGAGCTACACCTTC. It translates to CASSPPRPGGASYTF. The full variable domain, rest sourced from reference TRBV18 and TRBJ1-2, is NAGVMQNPRHLVRRRGQEARLRCSPMKGHSHVYWYRQLPEEGLKFMVYLQKENIIDESGMPKERFSAEFPKEGPSILRIQQVVRGDSAAYFCASSPPRPGGASYTFGSGTRLTVV.

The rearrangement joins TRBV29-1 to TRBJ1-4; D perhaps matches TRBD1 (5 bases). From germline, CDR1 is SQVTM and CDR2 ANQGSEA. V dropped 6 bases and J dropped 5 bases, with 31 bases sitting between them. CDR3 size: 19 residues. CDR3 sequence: CSVQRMAGPGGVLNEKLFF. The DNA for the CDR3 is TGCAGCGTGCAGAGGATGGCAGGGCCCGGGGGGGTACTAAATGAAAAACTGTTTTTT. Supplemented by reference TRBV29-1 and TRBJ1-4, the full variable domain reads SAVISQKPSRDICQRGTSLTIQCQVDSQVTMMFWYRQQPGQSLTLIATANQGSEATYESGFVIDKFPISRPNLTFSTLTVSNMSPEDSSIYLCSVQRMAGPGGVLNEKLFFGSGTQLSVL.

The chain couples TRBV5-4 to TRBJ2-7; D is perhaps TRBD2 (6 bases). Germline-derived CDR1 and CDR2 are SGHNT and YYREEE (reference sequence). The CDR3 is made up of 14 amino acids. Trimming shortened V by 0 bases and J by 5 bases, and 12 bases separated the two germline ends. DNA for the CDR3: TGTGCCAGCAGCTTGGATGGGGGGATTAACGAGCAGTACGTC. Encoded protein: CASSLDGGINEQYV.

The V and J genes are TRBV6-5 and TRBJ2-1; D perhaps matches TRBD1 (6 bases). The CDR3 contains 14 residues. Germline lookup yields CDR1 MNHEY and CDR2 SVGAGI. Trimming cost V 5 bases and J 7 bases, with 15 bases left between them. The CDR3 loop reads CASSLPGTLNEQFF. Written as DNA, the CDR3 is TGTGCCAGCAGTCTCCCCGGGACATTAAATGAGCAGTTCTTC.

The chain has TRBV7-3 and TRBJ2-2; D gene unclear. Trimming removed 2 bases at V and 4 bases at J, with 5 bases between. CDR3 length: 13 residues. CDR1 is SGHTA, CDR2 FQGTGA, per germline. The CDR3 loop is CASSLRSTGELFF. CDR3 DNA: TGTGCCAGCAGCTTACGCAGCACCGGGGAGCTGTTTTTT.

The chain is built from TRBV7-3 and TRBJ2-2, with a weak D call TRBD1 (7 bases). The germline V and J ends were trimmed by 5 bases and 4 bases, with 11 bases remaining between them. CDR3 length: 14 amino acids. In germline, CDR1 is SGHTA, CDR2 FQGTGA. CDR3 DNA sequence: TGTGCCAGCAGCGGGGGGACAGCCACCGGGGAGCTGTTTTTT. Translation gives CASSGGTATGELFF. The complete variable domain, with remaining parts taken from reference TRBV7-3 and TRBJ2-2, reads GAGVSQTPSNKVTEKGKYVELRCDPISGHTALYWYRQSLGQGPEFLIYFQGTGAADDSGLPNDRFFAVRPEGSVSTLKIQRTERGDSAVYLCASSGGTATGELFFGEGSRLTVL.

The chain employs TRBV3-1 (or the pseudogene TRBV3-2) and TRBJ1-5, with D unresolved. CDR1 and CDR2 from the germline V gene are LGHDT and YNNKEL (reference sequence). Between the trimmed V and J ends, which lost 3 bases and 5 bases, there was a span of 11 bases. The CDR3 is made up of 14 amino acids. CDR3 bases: TGTGCCAGCAGCCACGGAGGATTCGATCAGCCCCAGCATTTT. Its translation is CASSHGGFDQPQHF.

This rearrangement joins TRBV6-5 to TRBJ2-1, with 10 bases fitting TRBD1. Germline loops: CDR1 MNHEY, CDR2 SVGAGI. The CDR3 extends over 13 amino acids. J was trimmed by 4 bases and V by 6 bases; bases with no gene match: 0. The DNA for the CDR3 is TGTGCCAGCAGGGGACAGGGGTACAATGAGCAGTTCTTC. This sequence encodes CASRGQGYNEQFF.

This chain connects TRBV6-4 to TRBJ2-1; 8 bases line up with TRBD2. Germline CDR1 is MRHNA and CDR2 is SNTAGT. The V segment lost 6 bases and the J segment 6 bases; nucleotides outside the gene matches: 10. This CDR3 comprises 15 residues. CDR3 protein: CASSLRAGGANEQFF. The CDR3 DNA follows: TGTGCCAGCAGCCTACGAGCCGGGGGGGCCAATGAGCAGTTCTTC.

CDR3 coding DNA: TGTGCCAGCAGTTTAAAACCGGGACAGGGGGCGCTGGGCGAGCAGTACGTC. This translates into CASSLKPGQGALGEQYV. This chain connects TRBV27 to TRBJ2-7, with 12 bases matching TRBD1. The CDR3 is 17 residues long. V dropped 2 bases and J dropped 6; count of bases not matched to a gene: 11. The germline V gene encodes CDR1 MNHEY and CDR2 SMNVEV (reference sequence).